This T cell receptor (beta chain) was identified in a study of human T cells and chemical hapten exposure. The overall study: Investigators sensitized around 2 cm by around 2 cm of upper inner arm skin with 2% DPC. Mainly, slight library volume differences in the pool made TCR yields vary. Whole-study results and caveats: TCRs above 1 in 1000 frequency did not change with DPC sensitization.

The time point is: patch test 3, about 24 weeks after DPC sensitization. Noted treatment: therapeutic diphenylcyclopropenone sensitization with weekly scalp DPC. This clonotype appeared many times. What it binds is not known. During construction of the library, unique molecular identifiers were attached to individual cDNA molecules for quantitative, reproducible TCR counting. TCRdb reprocessed the RACE reads with MiXCR, giving one entry per CDR3 protein. The table lists more than 45,000 distinct CDR3 sequences, under 15% of them singletons. This receptor was identified in a man in his thirties or forties with alopecia areata. Some clones in this sample may be carry-over from other donors' samples. Here the sequenced sample was whole blood, taken in connection with sensitization to the hapten diphenylcyclopropenone (DPC).

The CDR3 loop is CASQTGTGGREGYTF. Written as DNA, the CDR3 is TGTGCCAGCCAGACCGGGACAGGGGGCAGGGAGGGCTACACCTTC. The chain employs TRBV27 and TRBJ1-2; TRBD1 aligns across 12 bases. The germline V gene has CDR1 MNHEY and CDR2 SMNVEV (reference sequence). The CDR3 covers 15 residues. Unmatched junction bases numbered 12, after V lost 8 bases and J lost 8 bases.